This TCR beta chain is from a study of blood T cell repertoires in COVID-19. Germline V lookup: CDR1 MRHNA, CDR2 SNTAGT. Trimming took 2 bases from V and 3 from J, leaving 34 bases between them. The CDR3 is 22 residues long. Participants came from around 25 US areas, aged about 18 to 89 years. Assignment of participants to cohorts was predicated upon participant-reported clinical history. Authors' methods: Using reference gene primer amplification, nucleated cell counts were estimated. The method was immunoSEQ multiplex PCR; TCRdb's version includes in-frame clones alone and lacks a portion of them. V and J calls and clone size come straight from that table; D and trimming were deduced from the DNA. The sample contains around 390,000 clones, approximately 87% of which appear only once.

This receptor was identified in a woman aged 45-59 years who had recovered from COVID-19. The J gene is TRBJ1-1, the V gene TRBV6-4; D gene unclear. The sample taken for sequencing was PBMCs or T cells enriched from blood (not recorded which). CDR3 nucleotide sequence: TGTGCCAGCAGTGACCCGAGCGGTATTGATATATTCTATCCCAGACTACACACTGAAGCTTTCTTT. It yields the protein CASSDPSGIDIFYPRLHTEAFF.